The rows below give T cell receptor beta chains drawn from one sample of a study of neoadjuvant anti-PD-1 for oral cavity cancer. Here immunoSEQ multiplex PCR was the method, and the copy in TCRdb shows in-frame clones only, minus some. The sample lists 84,000 or so clones, about 84% occurring once. The specimen comprised PBMCs, sampled before nivolumab (anti-PD-1) treatment. The source of these receptors is a person between 40 and 79 years old with oral cavity squamous cell carcinoma. Each CDR3 is given with its conserved first and last residue. Each record gives: clone size, D gene, J gene, V gene, CDR3 DNA, CDR3 protein. The D gene is left open where the match is weak. Clone size is not always given. Where it is, it says once, few, many or a class for expanded clones.

- | TRBD2 | TRBJ2-5 | TRBV5-1 | TGCGCCAGCAGCTTAAGGACTAGCGGGAGTGGAGAGACCCAGTACTTC | CASSLRTSGSGETQYF
- | - | TRBJ2-7 | TRBV7-9 | TGTGCCAGCAGCTACGGACCAGGATCCTACGAGCAGTACTTC | CASSYGPGSYEQYF
- | - | TRBJ1-1 | TRBV6-1 | TGTGCCAGCAGCCGACAGGACTCTGAAGCTTTCTTT | CASSRQDSEAFF
- | - | TRBJ1-2 | TRBV2 | TGTGCCAGCAGTGACAGCAGCTACACCTTC | CASSDSSYTF
- | - | TRBJ1-2 | TRBV7-8 | TGTGCCAGCAGCTTAGGGACAAGGGATGGCTACACCTTC | CASSLGTRDGYTF
few | TRBD2 | TRBJ2-1 | TRBV29-1 | TGCAGCGTTGATTCTAGCGGGAATCTTAATGAGCAGTTCTTC | CSVDSSGNLNEQFF
- | - | TRBJ2-1 | TRBV20-1 | TGCAGTGCCCCATCCTACAATGAGCAGTTCTTC | CSAPSYNEQFF
- | - | TRBJ1-2 | TRBV28 | TGTGCCAGCAGTTCTGGCAGCACTAACTATGGCTACACCTTC | CASSSGSTNYGYTF
- | - | TRBJ1-2 | TRBV10-3 | TGTGCCATCAGTGGGACCCTAATCTCCTATGGCTACACCTTC | CAISGTLISYGYTF
- | TRBD1 | TRBJ2-2 | TRBV29-1 | TGCAGCGTTGGGGGACAGGGTACGAACACCGGGGAGCTGTTTTTT | CSVGGQGTNTGELFF
- | - | TRBJ2-3 | TRBV15 | TGTGCCACCAGCAGAGATCGGGCCACAGATACGCAGTATTTT | CATSRDRATDTQYF
once | - | TRBJ2-7 | TRBV9 | TGTGCCAGCAGCCCCGGGGACACTCCGTACGAGCAGTACTTC | CASSPGDTPYEQYF
- | - | TRBJ2-2 | TRBV2 | TGTGCCAGCAGTGGGAAGCAGGACGGGGAGCTGTTTTTT | CASSGKQDGELFF
- | TRBD2 | TRBJ2-2 | TRBV29-1 | TGCAGCGTTTTAATAGCGGGAGGAACCGGGGAGCTGTTTTTT | CSVLIAGGTGELFF
- | TRBD2 | TRBJ2-1 | TRBV7-3 | TGTGCCAGCAGCCCCCAAGCGGGACCTGAGCAGTTCTTC | CASSPQAGPEQFF
few | - | TRBJ2-1 | TRBV19 | TGTGCCAGTAGCCTGGCAAGGACTACAAATGAGCAGTTCTTC | CASSLARTTNEQFF
- | TRBD2 | TRBJ2-1 | TRBV30 | TGTGCCTGGGTGCAGACTAGCGGGGCCTACAATGAGCAGTTCTTC | CAWVQTSGAYNEQFF
- | TRBD1 | TRBJ1-2 | TRBV2 | TGTGCCAGCAGTGAAATGTCAGGGGGGTACTATGGCTACACCTTC | CASSEMSGGYYGYTF
- | - | TRBJ2-7 | TRBV5-4 | TGTGCCAGCACCCGCGGGGGCAGGGAGTCTCAGGAGCAGTACTTC | CASTRGGRESQEQYF
once | TRBD2 | TRBJ2-7 | TRBV6-5 | TGTGCCAGCAGTTCCTTTGCAGCGGGAGTCCCTTGGTACTTC | CASSSFAAGVPWYF
- | - | TRBJ2-2 | TRBV7-8 | TGTGCCAGCAGCTTAGGCGGGAAGACCGGGGAGCTGTTTTTT | CASSLGGKTGELFF
- | - | TRBJ2-5 | TRBV13 | TGTGCCAGCAGCCTCGGGACGTTTCAAGAGACCCAGTACTTC | CASSLGTFQETQYF
- | TRBD2 | TRBJ2-7 | TRBV6-5 | TGTGCCAGCAGTGGGACTAGCGGGAGGAGGTACGAGCAGTACTTC | CASSGTSGRRYEQYF
- | TRBD2 | TRBJ2-7 | TRBV9 | TGTGCCAGCACACCGACTAGCGGTTCCTACGAGCAGTACTTC | CASTPTSGSYEQYF
few | - | TRBJ1-2 | TRBV2 | TGTGCCAGCAGTGAATTGCAGGGGAGTGGCTACACCTTC | CASSELQGSGYTF
- | - | TRBJ2-1 | TRBV11-3 | TGTGCCAGCAGCTTAGGGTTCGGGGGTTGGACCTCGGGTAATGAGCAGTTCTTC | CASSLGFGGWTSGNEQFF
- | - | TRBJ2-1 | TRBV5-1 | TGCGCCAGCAGCTTAGTACAGGAATCCTACAATGAGCAGTTCTTC | CASSLVQESYNEQFF
- | - | TRBJ2-7 | TRBV5-1 | TGCGCCAGCAGCGTCGAATGGACAGTTGATTCCTACGAGCAGTACTTC | CASSVEWTVDSYEQYF
- | TRBD2 | TRBJ2-5 | TRBV9 | TGTGCCAGCAGCGTAGAGGGACTAGCGGGAGAGGCCCAGTACTTC | CASSVEGLAGEAQYF
- | TRBD1 | TRBJ2-6 | TRBV7-2 | TGTGCCAGCAGCTTAGCCGGGACAGGGTTAATCCTACGCTCTGGGGCCAACGTCCTGACTTTC | CASSLAGTGLILRSGANVLTF
- | - | TRBJ2-7 | TRBV9 | TGTGCCAGCAGCGTAGCCAGGGAAGGCGAGCAGTACTTC | CASSVAREGEQYF
once | - | TRBJ1-1 | TRBV19 | TGTGCCAGTAGAGAGGGAGACGGGTGGGGGGTGAACACTGAAGCTTTCTTT | CASREGDGWGVNTEAFF
- | - | TRBJ1-3 | TRBV2 | TGTGCCAGCAGTGCCCGGGGTCAAGAACTGTCTGGAAACACCATATATTTT | CASSARGQELSGNTIYF
- | - | TRBJ1-2 | TRBV19 | TGTGCCAGTAGTACCCGGTTCGCGCAACGCCCCAACTATGGCTACACCTTC | CASSTRFAQRPNYGYTF
- | - | TRBJ2-2 | TRBV10-3 | TGTGCCATCCTAACCAACACCGGGGAGCTGTTTTTT | CAILTNTGELFF
- | TRBD1 | TRBJ1-2 | TRBV30 | TGTGCCTGGGTGGACAGGGGCCCTTCCTATGGCTACACCTTC | CAWVDRGPSYGYTF
- | TRBD2 | TRBJ2-4 | TRBV15 | TGTGCCACCAGCAGAGGGCCAGCGGGAGCGGGAAACATTCAGTACTTC | CATSRGPAGAGNIQYF
- | - | TRBJ1-1 | TRBV5-1 | TGCGCCAGCAGCGTACAGAAGAACACTGAAGCTTTCTTT | CASSVQKNTEAFF
few | TRBD1 | TRBJ1-2 | TRBV11-3 | TGTGCCAGCAGCTTGACAGGGGGCGGTGGCTACACCTTC | CASSLTGGGGYTF
- | TRBD1 | TRBJ2-7 | TRBV30 | TGTGCCTGGAGTAACCGACAGGGGCCTAACGAGCAGTACTTC | CAWSNRQGPNEQYF
- | TRBD1 | TRBJ2-5 | TRBV6-5 | TGTGCCAGCAGTTACCTACGGCCGACAGGGGCAGAGACCCAGTACTTC | CASSYLRPTGAETQYF
- | - | TRBJ2-2 | TRBV5-4 | TGTGCCAGCAGCACAGGGATACTAACGAACACCGGGGAGCTGTTTTTT | CASSTGILTNTGELFF
once | - | TRBJ2-2 | TRBV6-7 | TGTGCCAGCAGCCCGGTGGGGTGGGGGGTCGACACCGGGGAGCTGTTTTTT | CASSPVGWGVDTGELFF
- | - | TRBJ1-1 | TRBV7-8 | TGTGCCAGCAGCTTAGTGGGGGGGGGCACTGAAGCTTTCTTT | CASSLVGGGTEAFF
- | - | TRBJ1-2 | TRBV2 | TGTGCCAGCAGTGAGGAAAACTATGGCTACACCTTC | CASSEENYGYTF
- | TRBD1 | TRBJ1-1 | TRBV5-1 | TGCGCCAGCAGCGCGGGACAGGGGGGCACTGAAGCTTTCTTT | CASSAGQGGTEAFF
- | TRBD2 | TRBJ2-5 | TRBV5-4 | TGTGCCAGCAGACTGGGACTAGCGGGGGAGACCCAGTACTTC | CASRLGLAGETQYF
few | - | TRBJ2-7 | TRBV11-1 | TGTGCCAGCAGCTTATCCCCCTACGAGCAGTACTTC | CASSLSPYEQYF
- | - | TRBJ1-2 | TRBV29-1 | TGCAGCGTTGTGTCGGGGGCGCCGGGTGGCTACACCTTC | CSVVSGAPGGYTF
- | - | TRBJ2-1 | TRBV6-5 | TGTGCCAGCTATTCCCGGGCAGAGCAGTTCTTC | CASYSRAEQFF
- | - | TRBJ2-7 | TRBV7-7 | TGTGCTAGCAGCTTATCCGAGGATAACTACGAGCAGTACTTC | CASSLSEDNYEQYF
- | TRBD1 | TRBJ1-1 | TRBV6-1 | TGTGCCAGCAGTCCCCTGAGGACAGGAACTGAAGCTTTCTTT | CASSPLRTGTEAFF
- | - | TRBJ1-4 | TRBV6-1 | TGTGCCAGCAGTGAAGCGATCTTTAAGATTAAACTGTTTTTT | CASSEAIFKIKLFF
- | TRBD2 | TRBJ2-3 | TRBV11-2 | TGTGCCAGCAGCTTAAAGGCGGGAGGGGTATATACGCAGTATTTT | CASSLKAGGVYTQYF
- | TRBD2 | TRBJ2-1 | TRBV29-1 | TGCAGCGTTGAAGATAGAGTAGCGGGAGATGAGCAGTTCTTC | CSVEDRVAGDEQFF
- | TRBD1 | TRBJ2-3 | TRBV5-1 | TGCGCCAGCAGCACGGGACAGGGACGAGAGAGGACCACAGATACGCAGTATTTT | CASSTGQGRERTTDTQYF
- | - | TRBJ2-5 | TRBV7-9 | TGTGCCAGCAGCTACCGGGACGCCCAAGAGACCCAGTACTTC | CASSYRDAQETQYF